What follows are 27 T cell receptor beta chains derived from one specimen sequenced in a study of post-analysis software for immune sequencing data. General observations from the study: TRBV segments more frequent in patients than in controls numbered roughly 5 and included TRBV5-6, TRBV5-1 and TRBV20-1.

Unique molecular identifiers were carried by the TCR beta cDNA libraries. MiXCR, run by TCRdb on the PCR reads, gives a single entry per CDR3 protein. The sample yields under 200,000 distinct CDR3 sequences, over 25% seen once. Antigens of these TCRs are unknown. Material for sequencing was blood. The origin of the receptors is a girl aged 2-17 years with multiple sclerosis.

The CDR3 protein is CSARSGRESYNEQFF. CDR3 DNA sequence: TGCAGTGCTAGGAGTGGACGGGAATCCTACAATGAGCAGTTCTTC. The chain recombines TRBV20-1 with TRBJ2-1; D might be TRBD2 (5 bases). Deletions cut 3 bases from V and 1 base from J, with 13 bases between. Germline-derived CDR1 and CDR2 are DFQATT and SNEGSKA (reference sequence). The CDR3 has 15 amino acids.

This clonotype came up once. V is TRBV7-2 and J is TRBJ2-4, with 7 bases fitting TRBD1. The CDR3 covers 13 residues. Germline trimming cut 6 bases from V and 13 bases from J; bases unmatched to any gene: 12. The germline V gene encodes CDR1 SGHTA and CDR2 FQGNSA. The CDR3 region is CASRNTGAGEQYF. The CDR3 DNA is TGTGCCAGCAGAAATACAGGGGCCGGTGAGCAGTACTTC.

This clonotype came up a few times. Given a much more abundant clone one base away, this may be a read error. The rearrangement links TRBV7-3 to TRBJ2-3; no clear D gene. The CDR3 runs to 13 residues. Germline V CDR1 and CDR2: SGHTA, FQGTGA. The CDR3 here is CAGSLFQSPTQYF. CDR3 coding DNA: TGTGCCGGCAGCTTATTCCAATCCCCGACGCAGTATTTT.

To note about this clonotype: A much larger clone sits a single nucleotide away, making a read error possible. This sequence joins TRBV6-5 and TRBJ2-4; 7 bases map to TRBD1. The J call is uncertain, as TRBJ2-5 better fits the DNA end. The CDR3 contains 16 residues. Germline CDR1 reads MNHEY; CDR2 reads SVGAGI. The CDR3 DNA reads TGTGCCAGCAGTTACGCAACTAGAGGGGGCAGGTCGACCCAGTACTTC. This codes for CASSYATRGGRSTQYF.

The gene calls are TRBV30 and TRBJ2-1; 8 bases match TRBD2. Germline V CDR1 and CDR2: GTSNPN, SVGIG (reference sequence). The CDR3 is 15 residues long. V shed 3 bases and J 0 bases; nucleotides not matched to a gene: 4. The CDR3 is CAWSGRVSSYNEQFF. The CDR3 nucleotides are TGTGCCTGGAGCGGGAGGGTTAGCTCCTACAATGAGCAGTTCTTC.

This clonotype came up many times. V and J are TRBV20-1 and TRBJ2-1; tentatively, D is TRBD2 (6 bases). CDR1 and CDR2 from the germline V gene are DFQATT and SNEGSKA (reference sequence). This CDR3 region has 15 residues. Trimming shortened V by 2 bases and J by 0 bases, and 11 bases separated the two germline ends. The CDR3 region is CSARWAGSSYNEQFF. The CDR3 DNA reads TGCAGTGCTAGATGGGCGGGGAGCTCCTACAATGAGCAGTTCTTC.

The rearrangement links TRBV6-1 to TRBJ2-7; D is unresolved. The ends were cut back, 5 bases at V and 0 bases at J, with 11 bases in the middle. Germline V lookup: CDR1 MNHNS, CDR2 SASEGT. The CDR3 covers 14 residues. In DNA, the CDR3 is TGTGCCAGCAGTTCGCCAGGCAGCTCCTACGAGCAGTACTTC. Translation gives CASSSPGSSYEQYF.

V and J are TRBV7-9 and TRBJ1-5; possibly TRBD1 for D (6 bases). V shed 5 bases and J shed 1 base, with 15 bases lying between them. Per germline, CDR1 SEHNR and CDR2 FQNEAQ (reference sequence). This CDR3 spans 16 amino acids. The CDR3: CASSVGGQGSNQPQHF. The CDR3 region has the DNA TGTGCCAGCAGCGTCGGGGGCCAGGGAAGCAATCAGCCCCAGCATTTT.

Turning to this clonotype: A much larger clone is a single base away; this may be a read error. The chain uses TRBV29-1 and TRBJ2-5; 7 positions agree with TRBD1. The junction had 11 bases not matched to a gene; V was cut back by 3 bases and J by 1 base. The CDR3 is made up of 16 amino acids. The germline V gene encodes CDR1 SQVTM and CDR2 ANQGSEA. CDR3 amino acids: CSVDRTGITSQETQYF. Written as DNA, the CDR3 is TGCAGCGTTGACCGGACAGGTATTACCAGCCAAGAGACCCAGTACTTC.

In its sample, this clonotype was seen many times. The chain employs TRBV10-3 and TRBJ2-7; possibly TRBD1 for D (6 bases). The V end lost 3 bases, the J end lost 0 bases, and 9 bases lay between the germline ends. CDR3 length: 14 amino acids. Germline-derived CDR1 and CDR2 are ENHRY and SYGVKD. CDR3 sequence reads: CAISDRGSSYEQYF. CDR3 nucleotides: TGTGCCATCAGTGACAGGGGAAGCTCCTACGAGCAGTACTTC.

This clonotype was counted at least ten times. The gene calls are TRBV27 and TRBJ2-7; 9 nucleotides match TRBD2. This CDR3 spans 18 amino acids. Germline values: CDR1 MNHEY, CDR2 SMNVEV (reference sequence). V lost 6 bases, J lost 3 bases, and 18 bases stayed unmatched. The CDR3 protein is CASSTVSGLAGNYYEQYF. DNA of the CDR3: TGTGCCAGCAGCACCGTTTCTGGGCTAGCGGGAAACTACTACGAGCAGTACTTC.

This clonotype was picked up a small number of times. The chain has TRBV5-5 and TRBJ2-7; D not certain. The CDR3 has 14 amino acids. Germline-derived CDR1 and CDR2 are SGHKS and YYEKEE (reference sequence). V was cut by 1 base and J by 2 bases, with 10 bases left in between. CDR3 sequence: CASSLWGQPYEQYF. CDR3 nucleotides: TGTGCCAGCAGCTTGTGGGGTCAACCCTACGAGCAGTACTTC.

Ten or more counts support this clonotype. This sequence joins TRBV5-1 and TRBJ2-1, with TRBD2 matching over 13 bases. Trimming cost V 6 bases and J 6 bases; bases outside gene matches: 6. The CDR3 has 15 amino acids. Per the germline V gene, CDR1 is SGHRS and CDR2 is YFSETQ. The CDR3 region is CASTRLAGGLNEQFF. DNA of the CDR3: TGCGCCAGCACCAGACTAGCGGGGGGCCTCAATGAGCAGTTCTTC.

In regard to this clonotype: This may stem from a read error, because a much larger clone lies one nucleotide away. The CDR3 DNA sequence: TGCGCCAGCAGCGCCCGGGGGGGCCCTAACGAAAATGAGCAGTTCTTC. It translates to CASSARGGPNENEQFF. V usage is TRBV5-1 and J usage is TRBJ2-1; 8 bases agree with TRBD2. V shed 4 bases and J 7 bases; nucleotides not matched to a gene: 13. The CDR3 sequence is 16 residues long. Germline CDR1 SGHRS, CDR2 YFSETQ.

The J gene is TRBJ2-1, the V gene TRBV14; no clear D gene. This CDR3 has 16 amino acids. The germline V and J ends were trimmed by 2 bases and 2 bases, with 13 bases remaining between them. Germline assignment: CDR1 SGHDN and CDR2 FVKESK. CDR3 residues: CASSQSVGPPYNEQFF. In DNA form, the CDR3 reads TGTGCCAGCAGCCAATCGGTGGGCCCGCCCTACAATGAGCAGTTCTTC.

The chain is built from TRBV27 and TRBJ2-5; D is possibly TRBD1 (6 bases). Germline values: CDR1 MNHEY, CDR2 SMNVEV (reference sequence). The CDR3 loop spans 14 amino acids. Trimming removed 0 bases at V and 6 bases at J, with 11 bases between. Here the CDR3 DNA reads TGTGCCAGCAGTTTATCGGCTCAGGGGAAGACCCAGTACTTC. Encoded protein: CASSLSAQGKTQYF.

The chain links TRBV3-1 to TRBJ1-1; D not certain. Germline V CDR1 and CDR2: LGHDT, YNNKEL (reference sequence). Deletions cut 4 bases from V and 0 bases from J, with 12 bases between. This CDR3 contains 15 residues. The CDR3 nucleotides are TGTGCCAGCAGCCCCCCGGCGGCAATGAACACTGAAGCTTTCTTT. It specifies CASSPPAAMNTEAFF.

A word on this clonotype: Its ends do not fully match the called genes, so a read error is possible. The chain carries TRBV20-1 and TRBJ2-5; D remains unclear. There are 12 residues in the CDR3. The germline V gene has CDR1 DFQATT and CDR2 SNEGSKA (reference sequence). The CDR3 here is CSASWGLEAQYF. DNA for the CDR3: TGCAGTGCTAGCTGGGGTTTAGAGGCCCAGTACTTC.

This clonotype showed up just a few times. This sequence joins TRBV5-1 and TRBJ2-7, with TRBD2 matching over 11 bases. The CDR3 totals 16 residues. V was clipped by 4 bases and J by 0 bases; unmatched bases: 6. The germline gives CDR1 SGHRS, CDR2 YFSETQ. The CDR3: CASSGTSGGPSYEQYF. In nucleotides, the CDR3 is TGCGCCAGCAGCGGAACTAGCGGGGGTCCCTCCTACGAGCAGTACTTC. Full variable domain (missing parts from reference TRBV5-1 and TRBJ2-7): KAGVTQTPRYLIKTRGQQVTLSCSPISGHRSVSWYQQTPGQGLQFLFEYFSETQRNKGNFPGRFSGRQFSNSRSEMNVSTLELGDSALYLCASSGTSGGPSYEQYFGPGTRLTVT.

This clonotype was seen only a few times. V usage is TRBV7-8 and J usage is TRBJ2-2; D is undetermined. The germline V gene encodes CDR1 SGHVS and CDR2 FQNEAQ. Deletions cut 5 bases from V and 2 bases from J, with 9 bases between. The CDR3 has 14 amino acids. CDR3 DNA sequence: TGTGCCAGCAGCAACAGATTTAACACCGGGGAGCTGTTTTTT. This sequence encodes CASSNRFNTGELFF.

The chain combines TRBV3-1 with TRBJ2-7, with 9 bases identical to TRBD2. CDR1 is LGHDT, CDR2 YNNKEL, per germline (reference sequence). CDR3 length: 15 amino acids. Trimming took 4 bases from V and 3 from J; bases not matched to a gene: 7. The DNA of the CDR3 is TGTGCCAGCAGCCGGCGACTAGCGGTTAGCTACGAGCAGTACTTC. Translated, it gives CASSRRLAVSYEQYF.

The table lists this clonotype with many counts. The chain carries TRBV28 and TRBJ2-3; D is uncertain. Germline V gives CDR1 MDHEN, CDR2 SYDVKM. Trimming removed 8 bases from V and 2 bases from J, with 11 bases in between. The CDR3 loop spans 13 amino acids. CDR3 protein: CASGQTITDTQYF. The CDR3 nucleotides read TGTGCCAGCGGGCAGACGATCACAGATACGCAGTATTTT.

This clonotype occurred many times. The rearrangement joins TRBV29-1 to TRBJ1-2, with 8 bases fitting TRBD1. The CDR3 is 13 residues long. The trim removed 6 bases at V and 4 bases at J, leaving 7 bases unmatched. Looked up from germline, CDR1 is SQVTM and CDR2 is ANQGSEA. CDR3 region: CSVGQGLGYGYTF. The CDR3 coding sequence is TGCAGCGTCGGACAGGGTTTGGGCTATGGCTACACCTTC. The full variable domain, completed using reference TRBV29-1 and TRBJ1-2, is SAVISQKPSRDICQRGTSLTIQCQVDSQVTMMFWYRQQPGQSLTLIATANQGSEATYESGFVIDKFPISRPNLTFSTLTVSNMSPEDSSIYLCSVGQGLGYGYTFGSGTRLTVV.

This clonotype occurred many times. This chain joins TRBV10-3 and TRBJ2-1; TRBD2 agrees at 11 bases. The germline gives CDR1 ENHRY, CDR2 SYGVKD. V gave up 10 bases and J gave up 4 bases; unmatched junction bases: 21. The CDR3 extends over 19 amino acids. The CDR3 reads CATGGSELAGEPPYNEQFF. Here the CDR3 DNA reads TGTGCCACCGGAGGGTCGGAACTAGCGGGGGAGCCGCCATACAATGAGCAGTTCTTC.

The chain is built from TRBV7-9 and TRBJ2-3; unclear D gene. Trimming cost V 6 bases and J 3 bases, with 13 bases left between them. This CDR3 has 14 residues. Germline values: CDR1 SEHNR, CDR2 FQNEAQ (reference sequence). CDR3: CASSPRVVTDTQYF. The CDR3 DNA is TGTGCCAGCAGTCCCCGGGTCGTAACAGATACGCAGTATTTT.

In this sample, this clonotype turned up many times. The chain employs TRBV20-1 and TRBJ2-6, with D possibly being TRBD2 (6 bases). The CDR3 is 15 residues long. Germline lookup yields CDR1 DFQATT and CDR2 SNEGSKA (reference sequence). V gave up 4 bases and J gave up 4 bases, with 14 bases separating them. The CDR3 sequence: CSANAGLVGANVLTF. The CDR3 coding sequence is TGCAGTGCTAATGCGGGGCTAGTCGGGGCCAACGTCCTGACTTTC.

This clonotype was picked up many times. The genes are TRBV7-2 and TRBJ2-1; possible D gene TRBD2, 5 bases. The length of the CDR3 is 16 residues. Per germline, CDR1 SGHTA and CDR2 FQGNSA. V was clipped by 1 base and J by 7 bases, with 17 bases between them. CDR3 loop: CASSLVIVARGNEQFF. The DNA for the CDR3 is TGTGCCAGCAGCTTAGTAATAGTAGCTCGGGGTAATGAGCAGTTCTTC.